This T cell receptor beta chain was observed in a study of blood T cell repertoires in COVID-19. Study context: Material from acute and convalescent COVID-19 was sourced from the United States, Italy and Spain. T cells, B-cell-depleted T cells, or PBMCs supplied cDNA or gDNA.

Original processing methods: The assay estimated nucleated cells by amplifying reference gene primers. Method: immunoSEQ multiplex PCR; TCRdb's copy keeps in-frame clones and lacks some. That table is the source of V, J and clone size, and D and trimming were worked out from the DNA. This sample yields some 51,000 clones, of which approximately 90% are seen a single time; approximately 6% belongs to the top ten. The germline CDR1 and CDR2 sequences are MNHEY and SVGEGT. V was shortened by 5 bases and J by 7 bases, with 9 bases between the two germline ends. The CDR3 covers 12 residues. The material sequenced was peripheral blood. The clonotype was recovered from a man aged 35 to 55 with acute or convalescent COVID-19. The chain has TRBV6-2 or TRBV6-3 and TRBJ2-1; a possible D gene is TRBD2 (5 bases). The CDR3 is CASSQTTNEQFF. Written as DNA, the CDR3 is TGTGCCAGCAGTCAGACTACGAATGAGCAGTTCTTC.